This TCR beta chain was retrieved from a study of Graves' ophthalmopathy and Graves' hyperthyroidism. RNA served as the template for amplifying TCR beta CDR3 regions. An initial RT-PCR round employing HTBI primers preceded a second-round multiplex PCR. From the multiplex PCR reads, TCRdb called clonotypes with MiXCR, one entry per CDR3 protein. The data contain about 1.2 million distinct CDR3 sequences, 35% to 40% of them singletons. This clonotype was detected many times. Per germline, CDR1 SEHNR and CDR2 FQNEAQ (reference sequence). The CDR3 spans 14 residues. Trimming pared 1 base from V and 10 bases from J, leaving 11 bases between.

The chain carries TRBV7-9 and TRBJ1-6; D possibly corresponds to TRBD1 (5 bases). The specimen was peripheral blood or thyroid tissue (not recorded which). This clonotype was sampled from an adult man with Graves' hyperthyroidism. This CDR3 is CASSLVGGASPLHF. As DNA, the CDR3 is TGTGCCAGCAGCTTAGTTGGGGGAGCCTCACCCCTCCACTTT.